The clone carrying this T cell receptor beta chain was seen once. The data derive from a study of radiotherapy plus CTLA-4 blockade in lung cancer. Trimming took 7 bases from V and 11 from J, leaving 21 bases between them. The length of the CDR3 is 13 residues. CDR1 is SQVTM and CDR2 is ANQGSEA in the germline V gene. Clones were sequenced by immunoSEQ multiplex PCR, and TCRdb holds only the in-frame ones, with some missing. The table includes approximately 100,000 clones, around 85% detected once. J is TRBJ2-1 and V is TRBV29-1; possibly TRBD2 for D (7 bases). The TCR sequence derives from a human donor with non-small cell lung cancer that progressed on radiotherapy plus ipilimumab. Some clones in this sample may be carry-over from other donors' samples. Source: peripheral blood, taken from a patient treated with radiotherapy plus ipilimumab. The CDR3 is CSDQGRRGDKQFF. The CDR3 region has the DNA TGCAGCGACCAGGGACGCCGGGGGGACAAGCAGTTCTTC.